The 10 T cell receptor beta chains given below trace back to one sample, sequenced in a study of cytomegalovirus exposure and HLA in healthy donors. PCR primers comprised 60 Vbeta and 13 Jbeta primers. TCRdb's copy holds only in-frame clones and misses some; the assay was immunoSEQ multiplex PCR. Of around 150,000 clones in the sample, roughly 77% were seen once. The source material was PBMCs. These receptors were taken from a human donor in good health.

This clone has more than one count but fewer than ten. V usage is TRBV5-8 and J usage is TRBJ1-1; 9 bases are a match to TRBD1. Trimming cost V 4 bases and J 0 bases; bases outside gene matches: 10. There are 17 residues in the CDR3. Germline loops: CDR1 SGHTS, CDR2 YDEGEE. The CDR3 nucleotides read TGTGCCAGCAGCCCGGAAAGGACAGGGGTCATGAACACTGAAGCTTTCTTT. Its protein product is CASSPERTGVMNTEAFF.

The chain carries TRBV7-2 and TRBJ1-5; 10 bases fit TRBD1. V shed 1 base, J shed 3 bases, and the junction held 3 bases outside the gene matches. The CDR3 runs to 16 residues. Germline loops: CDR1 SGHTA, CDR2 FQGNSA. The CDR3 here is CASSLEGTGVNQPQHF. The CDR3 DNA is TGTGCCAGCAGCTTAGAAGGGACAGGGGTCAATCAGCCCCAGCATTTT.

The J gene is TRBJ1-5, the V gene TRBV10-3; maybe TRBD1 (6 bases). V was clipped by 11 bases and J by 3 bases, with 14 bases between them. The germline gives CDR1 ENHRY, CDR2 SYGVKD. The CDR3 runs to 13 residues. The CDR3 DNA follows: TGTGCCGCGACAGGCGCCTCCAATCAGCCCCAGCATTTT. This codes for CAATGASNQPQHF.

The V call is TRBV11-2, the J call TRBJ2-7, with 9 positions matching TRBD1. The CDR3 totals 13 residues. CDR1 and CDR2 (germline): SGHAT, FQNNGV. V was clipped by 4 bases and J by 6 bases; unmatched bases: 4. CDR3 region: CASSWDRVPEQYF. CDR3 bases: TGTGCCAGCAGCTGGGACAGGGTGCCCGAGCAGTACTTC.

The CDR3 DNA reads TGCGCCAGCAGTGGCTCGGATAGCGGTCACTCCTACGAGCAGTACTTC. Translated: CASSGSDSGHSYEQYF. V gene TRBV10-1 combines with J gene TRBJ2-7; weak D call: TRBD2 (6 bases). The V gene's germline CDR1 is WNHNN and CDR2 SYGVQD (reference sequence). V lost 4 bases, J lost 0 bases, and 16 bases lay in between. The CDR3 runs 16 residues.

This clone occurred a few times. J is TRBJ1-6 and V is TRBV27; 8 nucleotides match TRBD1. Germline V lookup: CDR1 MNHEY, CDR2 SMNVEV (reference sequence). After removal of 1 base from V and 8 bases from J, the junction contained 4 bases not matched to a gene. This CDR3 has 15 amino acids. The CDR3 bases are TGTGCCAGCAGTTTATTCCAGGGGGCTGATTCACCCCTCCACTTT. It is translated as CASSLFQGADSPLHF.

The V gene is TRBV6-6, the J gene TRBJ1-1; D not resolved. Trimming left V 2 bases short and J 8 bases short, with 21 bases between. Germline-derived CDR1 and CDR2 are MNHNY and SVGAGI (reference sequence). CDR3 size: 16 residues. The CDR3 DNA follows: TGTGCCAGCAGTTACGAAGGTCCAGGTAACTCGTACGAAGCTTTCTTT. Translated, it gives CASSYEGPGNSYEAFF.

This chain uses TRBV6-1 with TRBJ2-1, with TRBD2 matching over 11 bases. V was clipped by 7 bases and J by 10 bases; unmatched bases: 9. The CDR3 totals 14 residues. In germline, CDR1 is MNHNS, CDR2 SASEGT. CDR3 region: CASTDSGGAREQFF. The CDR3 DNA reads TGTGCCAGCACCGATAGCGGGGGGGCCAGAGAGCAGTTCTTC.

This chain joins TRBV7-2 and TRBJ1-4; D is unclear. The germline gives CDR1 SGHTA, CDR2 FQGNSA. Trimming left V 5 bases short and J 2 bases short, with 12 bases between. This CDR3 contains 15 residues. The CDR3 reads CASSQQSGTNEKLFF. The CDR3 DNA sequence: TGTGCCAGCAGCCAGCAATCGGGTACTAATGAAAAACTGTTTTTT.

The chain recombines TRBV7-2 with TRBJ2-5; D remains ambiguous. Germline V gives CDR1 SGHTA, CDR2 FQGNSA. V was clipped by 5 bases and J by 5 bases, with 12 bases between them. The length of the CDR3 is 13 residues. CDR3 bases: TGTGCCAGCAGCCCTCCGGTCCGGGAGACCCAGTACTTC. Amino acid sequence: CASSPPVRETQYF.